What follows are 14 T cell receptor beta chains derived from one specimen sequenced in a study of blood T cell repertoires in COVID-19. Clones were read by immunoSEQ multiplex PCR, and TCRdb kept only the in-frame ones, dropping some. The sample lists 150,000 or so clones; about 83% were seen once. The sequencing input was peripheral blood. The source is a human donor in a cohort sampled during active COVID-19.

This clone has just a few counts. The chain couples TRBV27 to TRBJ1-5; D not resolved. Germline CDR1 reads MNHEY; CDR2 reads SMNVEV (reference sequence). This CDR3 comprises 11 residues. The chain's CDR3 is CPEYSNQPQHF. The CDR3 DNA follows: TGTCCCGAGTATAGCAATCAGCCCCAGCATTTT.

V gene TRBV28 combines with J gene TRBJ1-4; D possibly corresponds to TRBD1 (6 bases). CDR1 MDHEN and CDR2 SYDVKM come from the germline V gene. CDR3 length equals 15 residues. The V gene lost 2 bases and the J gene lost 8 bases, with 15 bases spanning the gap. In DNA, the CDR3 is TGTGCCAGCAGTTTAGTCAGGGGCCGAGGGGAAAAACTGTTTTTT. It translates to CASSLVRGRGEKLFF. Full variable domain (rest looked up from reference TRBV28 and TRBJ1-4): DVKVTQSSRYLVKRTGEKVFLECVQDMDHENMFWYRQDPGLGLRLIYFSYDVKMKEKGDIPEGYSVSREKKERFSLILESASTNQTSMYLCASSLVRGRGEKLFFGSGTQLSVL.

The chain couples TRBV5-1 to TRBJ2-7; 8 nucleotides line up with TRBD1. Germline V gives CDR1 SGHRS, CDR2 YFSETQ. CDR3 length: 16 amino acids. J gave up 7 bases and V 4 bases, and 16 bases lay outside the gene matches. CDR3: CASSPRGQGALREQYF. CDR3 in DNA: TGCGCCAGCAGCCCCCGCGGGCAGGGGGCGTTAAGGGAGCAGTACTTC.

This clone appeared once. V usage is TRBV7-8 and J usage is TRBJ1-3, with D possibly being TRBD1 (5 bases). From germline, CDR1 is SGHVS and CDR2 FQNEAQ. The CDR3 loop spans 16 amino acids. V was pared by 2 bases and J by 0 bases, with 11 bases between. CDR3 sequence reads: CASSLRGGPSGNTIYF. The CDR3 DNA follows: TGTGCCAGCAGCTTAAGGGGTGGGCCCTCTGGAAACACCATATATTTT.

The chain has TRBV28 and TRBJ2-1; 8 bases are a match to TRBD1. The germline gives CDR1 MDHEN, CDR2 SYDVKM. V was pared by 5 bases and J by 4 bases, with 7 bases of the junction left unmatched. CDR3 length: 15 amino acids. CDR3 amino acids: CASSRRTGRYNEQFF. CDR3 sequence (DNA): TGTGCCAGCAGTCGCCGGACAGGGAGGTACAATGAGCAGTTCTTC.

The chain joins TRBV9 to TRBJ2-7, with a tentative D call TRBD2 (6 bases). The CDR3 has 13 amino acids. Trimming cost V 5 bases and J 0 bases, with 9 bases left between them. In germline, CDR1 is SGDLS, CDR2 YYNGEE. The CDR3 loop reads CASSPGSSYEQYF. The CDR3 DNA reads TGTGCCAGCAGTCCCGGGAGCTCCTACGAGCAGTACTTC.

The rearrangement uses TRBV6-5 and TRBJ2-7; TRBD1 matches at 11 bases. The V and J ends lost 6 bases and 6 bases, in that order; junction bases with no gene match: 10. The CDR3 spans 15 residues. CDR1 and CDR2 (germline): MNHEY, SVGAGI. The CDR3 DNA follows: TGTGCCAGCAGGACCGGGACAGGGGGTCCCCCCGAGCAGTACTTC. This translates into CASRTGTGGPPEQYF.

The rearrangement joins TRBV9 to TRBJ1-1; 7 nucleotides agree with TRBD1. Trimming at V came to 0 bases and at J to 3 bases, leaving 8 bases not matched to a gene. The CDR3 length is 16 residues. The germline V gene has CDR1 SGDLS and CDR2 YYNGEE. The CDR3 DNA sequence: TGTGCCAGCAGCGTAGTATTGGGGGACAGAGACACTGAAGCTTTCTTT. Residues: CASSVVLGDRDTEAFF.

The chain recombines TRBV7-8 with TRBJ2-1; 11 bases align to TRBD2. The germline V gene encodes CDR1 SGHVS and CDR2 FQNEAQ. V lost 6 bases and J lost 4; bases outside the gene matches: 8. There are 16 residues in the CDR3. CDR3 DNA: TGTGCCAGCAGTTTTCTTAGCGGGGGGGCATACAATGAGCAGTTCTTC. It codes for CASSFLSGGAYNEQFF.

The chain employs TRBV5-6 and TRBJ2-6, with D possibly being TRBD1 (6 bases). Between the trimmed V and J ends, which lost 4 bases and 4 bases, there was a span of 18 bases. The germline V gene has CDR1 SGHDT and CDR2 YYEEEE. The CDR3 is 17 amino acids. CDR3 nucleotide sequence: TGTGCCAGCAGCCAGACAGGTCTATCTCTGGGGGCCAACGTCCTGACTTTC. This codes for CASSQTGLSLGANVLTF.

The V and J genes are TRBV19 and TRBJ1-1; D not resolved. Germline V CDR1 and CDR2: LNHDA, SQIVND (reference sequence). CDR3 length: 12 amino acids. The V end was cut by 6 bases, the J end by 8 bases, with 13 bases between. CDR3 sequence (DNA): TGTGCCAGTAGCCTCTTTGGCGGCGAAGCTTTCTTT. It codes for CASSLFGGEAFF.

V gene TRBV21-1 combines with J gene TRBJ2-5; TRBD2, as called in the table, went unchecked against the DNA. TRBV21-1 has pseudogene status. The length of the CDR3 is 13 residues. CDR3 amino acids: CASSLQGGETQYF. In DNA form, the CDR3 reads TGTGCCAGCAGCCTCCAAGGAGGAGAGACCCAGTACTTC.

The rearrangement joins TRBV13 to TRBJ2-7; D uncertain. This CDR3 spans 13 amino acids. The V end was cut by 5 bases, the J end by 3 bases, with 11 bases between. The V gene's germline CDR1 is PRHDT and CDR2 FYEKMQ (reference sequence). The CDR3 sequence: CASSPVSVYEQYF. The CDR3 DNA follows: TGTGCCAGCAGCCCCGTGAGTGTCTACGAGCAGTACTTC.

This clone has just one count. This sequence joins TRBV6-5 and TRBJ2-5; D is perhaps TRBD1 (6 bases). In germline, CDR1 is MNHEY, CDR2 SVGAGI. The V gene lost 11 bases and the J gene lost 2 bases, with 9 bases spanning the gap. This CDR3 spans 11 amino acids. Here the CDR3 reads CALDSQETQYF. CDR3 nucleotide sequence: TGTGCCTTGGACAGTCAAGAGACCCAGTACTTC.